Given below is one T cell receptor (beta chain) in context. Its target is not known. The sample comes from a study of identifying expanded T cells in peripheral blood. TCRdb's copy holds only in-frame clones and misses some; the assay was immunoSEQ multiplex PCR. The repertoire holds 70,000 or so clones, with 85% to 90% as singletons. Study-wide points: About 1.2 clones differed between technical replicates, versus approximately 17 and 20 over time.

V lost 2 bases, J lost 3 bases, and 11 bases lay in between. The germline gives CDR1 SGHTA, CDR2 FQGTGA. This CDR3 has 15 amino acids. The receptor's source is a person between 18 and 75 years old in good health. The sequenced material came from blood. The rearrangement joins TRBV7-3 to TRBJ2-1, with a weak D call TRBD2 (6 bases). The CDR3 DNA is TGTGCCAGCAGCTTAGGGGGGAGGAACTACAATGAGCAGTTCTTC. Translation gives CASSLGGRNYNEQFF.